These T cell receptor beta chains were read from a single sample in a study of technical replicates of blood from a few donors. Measured with immunoSEQ multiplex PCR; TCRdb has only the in-frame clones, and not every one. The sample contains tens of thousands of clones, 95% to 98% of which appear only once. The sample taken for sequencing was T cells isolated from PBMCs. These receptors were collected from a human donor in good health. The CDR3 runs from the conserved cysteine through the conserved F or W. Size tells how often a clone was seen (once, few, many) or the class of an expanded clone, and some rows leave it out.

-	TRBV12-5	CASGSPPGDFTF
-	TRBV6-1	CASDRGTSAPYEQYF
-	TRBV6-1	CASRRDGGDYGYTF
-	TRBV4-2	CASSQDMDRIPLQQYF
-	TRBV11-3	CASSPSGQFPSTDTQYF
-	TRBV5-4	CASSLWAAGNTIYF
-	TRBV28	CASTTGGGLSYEQYF
-	TRBV5-4	CASSLAGGAGGYTF
-	TRBV7-3	CASSLYSGGQTYEQYF
-	TRBV11-3	CASSLEQGAYNEQFF
once	TRBV14	CASTRDSYNEQFF
-	TRBV27	CASSLKSGGHGNQPQHF
-	TRBV28	CASSLLPGALKGMNTEAFF
once	TRBV19	CASSREILGFRETQYF
-	TRBV9	CASSPAGGGTEAFF
-	TRBV27	CASTGGDYGYTF
-	TRBV6-5	CASSYSGGLAKNIQYF
-	TRBV13	CASSSGGPSYEQYF
-	TRBV5-1	CASSLELAGGNEQFF
-	TRBV28	CASSFVRGYMNTEAFF
-	TRBV7-9	CASSSPGQGKDEQYF
-	TRBV5-1	CASSNRGRLSYGYTF
-	TRBV9	CASSGGGTEAFF
-	TRBV28	CASSLFNLGGTGQETQYF
-	TRBV10-1	CASSQIGTGLDNEQFF
once	TRBV11-2	CASSLPFGGQGITREQYF
-	TRBV25-1	CASSESAPGQYF
-	TRBV4-1	CASSQGLAGILQETQYF
-	TRBV7-9	CASSIERDYGYTF
-	TRBV5-6	CASSFETRGYEQYF
-	TRBV6-5	CASSYSPSGGAYEQFF
-	TRBV28	CASSLVGTGMYEQYF
once	TRBV6-1	CATLGLGMYEQYF
-	TRBV10-3	CAISGTGEETQYF
-	TRBV11-2	CASSSQGAGGANVLTF